The sequence of this T cell receptor (beta chain) was determined in a study of T cells in Graves' hyperthyroidism and ophthalmopathy. V was pared by 2 bases and J by 3 bases, with 6 bases of the junction left unmatched. The germline CDR1 and CDR2 sequences are LNHNV and YYDKDF (reference sequence). The CDR3 is 16 residues long. A few counts support this clonotype. Its cognate antigen is unknown. Study-level results: Ophthalmopathy was predicted by the model a median of approximately 6 months ahead of onset.

When hyperthyroidism was first diagnosed, the blood sample was taken, preceding any ophthalmopathy symptoms. Researchers took RNA transcripts and amplified the TCR beta CDR3 regions from them. HTBI primers were the set used in a first-round RT-PCR of the TCR CDR3. Each CDR3 protein gets one entry after TCRdb re-called the multiplex PCR reads with MiXCR. The data show fewer than 300,000 distinct CDR3 sequences, less than 30% seen once. The gene calls are TRBV15 and TRBJ2-7, with 11 bases that match TRBD2. The sample was blood. This TCR was recovered from a man in his forties with Graves' hyperthyroidism that later progressed to Graves' ophthalmopathy. CDR3 residues: CATSRYTGTSGYEQYF. CDR3 nucleotides: TGTGCCACCAGCAGATACACCGGGACTAGCGGCTACGAGCAGTACTTC.